The present entry profiles one TCR beta chain with its context. Germline values: CDR1 SGHRS, CDR2 YFSETQ. With 2 bases removed from V and 2 bases from J, the gap between germline ends came to 9 bases. This CDR3 spans 14 amino acids. The study drew participants aged about 18 to 89 years from roughly 25 US areas. This sample was taken from a study of blood T cell repertoires in COVID-19. Clones were read by immunoSEQ multiplex PCR, and TCRdb kept only the in-frame ones, dropping some. The table includes around 340,000 clones, around 86% detected once. The V gene is TRBV5-1, the J gene TRBJ2-3; D is unresolved. The sequencing input was PBMCs or T cells enriched from blood (not recorded which). This TCR derives from a woman aged 40 to 50 with acute COVID-19. The DNA for the CDR3 is TGCGCCAGCAGCTTCCCGGAGACCACAGATACGCAGTATTTT. Its translation is CASSFPETTDTQYF. Supplemented by reference TRBV5-1 and TRBJ2-3, the full variable domain reads KAGVTQTPRYLIKTRGQQVTLSCSPISGHRSVSWYQQTPGQGLQFLFEYFSETQRNKGNFPGRFSGRQFSNSRSEMNVSTLELGDSALYLCASSFPETTDTQYFGPGTRLTVL.